This entry lists 21 T cell receptor beta chains sequenced from one sample in a study of T cell responses to AZD1222 COVID-19 vaccine. Measured with immunoSEQ multiplex PCR; TCRdb has only the in-frame clones, and not every one. The sample lists about 61,000 clones; 70% to 90% were seen once. The sequenced sample was peripheral blood, obtained on day 0 of AZD1222 vaccination. Every receptor here comes from an adult in good health.

The CDR3 DNA is TGTGCCAGTAGTATCCGAAGCAACAGGGGGTTTGAAGCTTTCTTT. Its translation is CASSIRSNRGFEAFF. The chain couples TRBV19 to TRBJ1-1; TRBD1 aligns across 8 bases. The trim removed 3 bases at V and 7 bases at J, leaving 10 bases unmatched. Germline V gives CDR1 LNHDA, CDR2 SQIVND (reference sequence). This CDR3 contains 15 residues.

This chain links TRBV27 with TRBJ2-3; TRBD2 matches 9 bases. The CDR3 is 16 amino acids. Germline V gene lookup returns CDR1 MNHEY and CDR2 SMNVEV (reference sequence). V was pared by 6 bases and J by 4 bases, with 11 bases of the junction left unmatched. The CDR3 region is CASSHQTRLAADTQYF. The CDR3 nucleotides are TGTGCCAGCAGCCACCAAACTCGACTAGCGGCAGATACGCAGTATTTT.

The chain is built from TRBV5-4 and TRBJ1-2; tentatively, D is TRBD1 (5 bases). V was clipped by 4 bases and J by 6 bases, with 19 bases between them. This CDR3 is 15 amino acids long. CDR1 and CDR2 from the germline V gene are SGHNT and YYREEE (reference sequence). The chain's CDR3 is CASSPDGTPSDGYTF. In DNA, the CDR3 is TGTGCCAGCAGCCCCGACGGGACCCCCTCCGATGGCTACACCTTC.

The V gene is TRBV7-9, the J gene TRBJ1-2; D uncertain. V was clipped by 4 bases and J by 8 bases, with 17 bases between them. The CDR3 extends over 14 amino acids. Germline assignment: CDR1 SEHNR and CDR2 FQNEAQ (reference sequence). CDR3 sequence reads: CASSSSRVIVGYTF. DNA of the CDR3: TGTGCCAGCAGCTCGTCAAGGGTGATTGTAGGCTACACCTTC.

The chain links TRBV19 to TRBJ2-7; weak D call: TRBD1 (6 bases). This CDR3 has 15 amino acids. Germline CDR1 reads LNHDA; CDR2 reads SQIVND (reference sequence). Deletions cut 7 bases from V and 3 bases from J, with 19 bases between. The CDR3 protein is CASTLSSGTHYEQYF. The DNA for the CDR3 is TGTGCCAGTACCCTGAGCAGTGGGACACACTACGAGCAGTACTTC.

The chain links TRBV30 to TRBJ1-6, with TRBD1 matching over 9 bases. CDR3 size: 15 residues. Germline values: CDR1 GTSNPN, CDR2 SVGIG (reference sequence). Losses at the gene ends were 1 base for V and 7 bases for J; bases not matched to a gene: 5. CDR3 protein: CAWSGGQGINSPLHF. CDR3 sequence (DNA): TGTGCCTGGAGTGGAGGACAGGGGATCAATTCACCCCTCCACTTT.

V and J are TRBV18 and TRBJ1-6; 7 nucleotides align to TRBD1. CDR3 length: 13 residues. CDR1 and CDR2 from the germline V gene are KGHSH and LQKENI. V lost 6 bases, J lost 10 bases, and 6 bases stayed unmatched. CDR3 amino acids: CASSTGMESPLHF. CDR3 nucleotide sequence: TGTGCCAGCTCGACAGGGATGGAGTCACCCCTCCACTTT.

The V and J genes are TRBV6-2 or TRBV6-3 and TRBJ1-5; D remains unclear. The V gene's germline CDR1 is MNHEY and CDR2 SVGEGT. The CDR3 runs to 15 residues. V dropped 0 bases and J dropped 8 bases, with 14 bases sitting between them. In nucleotides, the CDR3 is TGTGCCAGCAGTTACTCGATCGGTGCTAGGGAGCCCCAGCATTTT. It specifies CASSYSIGAREPQHF.

This rearrangement joins TRBV3-1 (or the pseudogene TRBV3-2) to TRBJ1-5; D perhaps matches TRBD1 (5 bases). CDR3 length: 14 residues. V lost 4 bases and J 9 bases, leaving 16 bases between the germline ends. The germline V gene encodes CDR1 LGHDT and CDR2 YNNKEL (reference sequence). The CDR3 loop reads CASSLRGVVSPQHF. CDR3 bases: TGTGCCAGCAGCCTGCGGGGCGTCGTCTCGCCCCAGCATTTT.

This chain uses TRBV5-6 with TRBJ1-2, with D hard to call. Trimming pared 1 base from V and 3 bases from J, leaving 7 bases between. CDR3 length: 13 residues. Germline V gene sequence: CDR1 SGHDT, CDR2 YYEEEE. CDR3 residues: CASSLKGYYGYTF. The CDR3 DNA sequence: TGTGCCAGCAGCTTGAAGGGATACTATGGCTACACCTTC. The variable domain in full, with the rest retrieved from reference TRBV5-6 and TRBJ1-2, is DAGVTQSPTHLIKTRGQQVTLRCSPKSGHDTVSWYQQALGQGPQFIFQYYEEEERQRGNFPDRFSGHQFPNYSSELNVNALLLGDSALYLCASSLKGYYGYTFGSGTRLTVV.

This clone is categorized as medium-sized. V gene TRBV6-1 combines with J gene TRBJ2-5, with TRBD2 matching over 7 bases. The V segment lost 4 bases and the J segment 4 bases; nucleotides outside the gene matches: 12. Looked up from germline, CDR1 is MNHNS and CDR2 is SASEGT. The CDR3 runs to 16 residues. The CDR3 DNA reads as TGTGCCAGCAGTGTCTCTCCCCCGGGACTACGAGAGACCCAGTACTTC. The encoded protein is CASSVSPPGLRETQYF.

This chain joins TRBV19 and TRBJ1-1, with 9 positions matching TRBD1. CDR1 and CDR2 (germline): LNHDA, SQIVND (reference sequence). V was pared by 7 bases and J by 4 bases, with 10 bases of the junction left unmatched. The CDR3 consists of 15 residues. The CDR3 DNA reads as TGTGCCAGTAACGATGCGGGACAGGGATTCACTGAAGCTTTCTTT. Translated: CASNDAGQGFTEAFF. The entire variable domain, with the rest obtained from reference TRBV19 and TRBJ1-1, is as follows: DGGITQSPKYLFRKEGQNVTLSCEQNLNHDAMYWYRQDPGQGLRLIYYSQIVNDFQKGDIAEGYSVSREKKESFPLTVTSAQKNPTAFYLCASNDAGQGFTEAFFGQGTRLTVV.

About this clone: The sample carries other DNA sequences with the same CDR3. This chain links TRBV5-5 with TRBJ1-6, with 9 bases fitting TRBD1. Per the germline V gene, CDR1 is SGHKS and CDR2 is YYEKEE (reference sequence). The CDR3 contains 15 residues. Unmatched junction bases numbered 6, after V lost 4 bases and J lost 7 bases. For the CDR3, the DNA is TGTGCCAGCAGCCCGGCCGGGACAGGGAATTCACCCCTCCACTTT. Residues: CASSPAGTGNSPLHF.

This chain connects TRBV3-1 (or the pseudogene TRBV3-2) to TRBJ1-2, with D possibly being TRBD1 (5 bases). Per germline, CDR1 LGHDT and CDR2 YNNKEL (reference sequence). The CDR3 extends over 15 amino acids. Trimming took off 1 base at V and 11 bases at J, with 20 bases between the two ends. The CDR3: CASSQASGGNSAYTF. CDR3 sequence (DNA): TGTGCCAGCAGCCAAGCGAGCGGGGGGAACTCCGCTTACACCTTC.

The CDR3 loop is CASSPGTGSRDNYGYTF. CDR3 nucleotides: TGCGCCAGCAGCCCGGGGACAGGGAGCAGAGATAACTATGGCTACACCTTC. The rearrangement uses TRBV5-1 and TRBJ1-2; TRBD1 matches 9 bases. CDR1 and CDR2 from the germline V gene are SGHRS and YFSETQ. V was clipped by 4 bases and J by 1 base; unmatched bases: 11. The CDR3 runs to 17 residues.

This chain links TRBV24-1 with TRBJ2-1, with 10 bases aligning to TRBD2. This CDR3 is built from 17 residues. Trimming took 4 bases from V and 6 from J; bases not matched to a gene: 11. Germline values: CDR1 KGHDR, CDR2 SFDVKD. The CDR3, as DNA: TGTGCCACCAGTGACGGATTAGCGGGGGGATCCCTCAATGAGCAGTTCTTC. Amino acids: CATSDGLAGGSLNEQFF.

The V and J genes are TRBV19 and TRBJ2-6; 12 bases are shared with TRBD1. CDR1 is LNHDA, CDR2 SQIVND, per germline (reference sequence). After removal of 5 bases from V and 0 bases from J, the junction contained 8 bases not matched to a gene. The CDR3 is 19 residues long. In DNA form, the CDR3 reads TGTGCCAGTAGTTCCCCCGGGGACAGGGGGCTCTCTGGGGCCAACGTCCTGACTTTC. Translation gives CASSSPGDRGLSGANVLTF. Complete variable domain (other parts from reference TRBV19 and TRBJ2-6): DGGITQSPKYLFRKEGQNVTLSCEQNLNHDAMYWYRQDPGQGLRLIYYSQIVNDFQKGDIAEGYSVSREKKESFPLTVTSAQKNPTAFYLCASSSPGDRGLSGANVLTFGAGSRLTVL.

The V call is TRBV27, the J call TRBJ1-4; D gene ambiguous. The germline gives CDR1 MNHEY, CDR2 SMNVEV (reference sequence). The CDR3 is 14 residues long. Trimming took 4 bases from V and 7 from J, leaving 13 bases between them. In nucleotides, the CDR3 is TGTGCCAGCAGTTCAGGCCAATGGGGTGAAAAACTGTTTTTT. It yields the protein CASSSGQWGEKLFF.

The CDR3 sequence is CASSLGAGNAKNIQYF. CDR3 DNA sequence: TGTGCCAGCAGCCTCGGGGCAGGGAATGCCAAAAACATTCAGTACTTC. J is TRBJ2-4 and V is TRBV7-6; D assignment may be TRBD1 or TRBD2 (5 bases each). The V end lost 5 bases, the J end lost 1 base, and 15 bases lay between the germline ends. CDR1 is SGHVS, CDR2 FNYEAQ, per germline. There are 16 residues in the CDR3.

The rearrangement links TRBV4-2 to TRBJ2-4; D is possibly TRBD2 (5 bases). V was clipped by 4 bases and J by 0 bases, with 13 bases between them. The CDR3 has 16 amino acids. CDR1 is LGHNA and CDR2 is YNFKEQ in the germline V gene. CDR3 residues: CASSPGSDLAKNIQYF. The CDR3, as DNA: TGTGCCAGCAGCCCGGGGTCGGACCTAGCCAAAAACATTCAGTACTTC.

A few counts support this clone. The chain combines TRBV5-1 with TRBJ2-1; 12 positions agree with TRBD1. The CDR3 length is 17 residues. CDR1 is SGHRS and CDR2 is YFSETQ in the germline V gene. Germline trimming cut 4 bases from V and 5 bases from J; bases unmatched to any gene: 10. The CDR3 region has the DNA TGCGCCAGCAGCCCGGGCGGGACAGGGGGCCCGAACAATGAGCAGTTCTTC. This translates into CASSPGGTGGPNNEQFF.